A single sample is the source of the 20 T cell receptor beta chains below, sequenced in a study of blood T cell repertoires in COVID-19. This table comes from immunoSEQ multiplex PCR, and its TCRdb copy is limited to in-frame clones, with some not included. The table has around 340,000 clones, around 83% seen once. The sequencing input was peripheral blood. The receptors come from a man aged 25 to 45 with active or convalescent COVID-19.

V gene TRBV5-6 combines with J gene TRBJ1-2; tentative D call: TRBD1 (6 bases). Trimming removed 4 bases from V and 4 bases from J, with 17 bases in between. From germline, CDR1 is SGHDT and CDR2 YYEEEE. The CDR3 extends over 15 amino acids. CDR3 sequence reads: CASSPVDRSIYGYTF. The CDR3 DNA reads TGTGCCAGCAGCCCGGTCGACAGGTCCATCTATGGCTACACCTTC.

The chain recombines TRBV6-5 with TRBJ1-2, with 8 bases lining up with TRBD1. CDR3 length equals 14 residues. V shed 9 bases, J shed 5 bases, and the junction held 11 bases outside the gene matches. The germline V gene has CDR1 MNHEY and CDR2 SVGAGI. In DNA form, the CDR3 reads TGTGCCAGTGGGGGCGACAGGGGAGTATATGGCTACACCTTC. Translated, it gives CASGGDRGVYGYTF.

This chain uses TRBV18 with TRBJ1-5; TRBD1 matches at 11 bases. Germline-derived CDR1 and CDR2 are KGHSH and LQKENI. Trimming cost V 3 bases and J 0 bases; bases outside gene matches: 4. CDR3 length: 17 residues. In nucleotides, the CDR3 is TGTGCCAGCTCACCCCGGGACAGGGGGAGTAGCAATCAGCCCCAGCATTTT. Translated: CASSPRDRGSSNQPQHF. The entire variable domain, with the rest obtained from reference TRBV18 and TRBJ1-5, is as follows: NAGVMQNPRHLVRRRGQEARLRCSPMKGHSHVYWYRQLPEEGLKFMVYLQKENIIDESGMPKERFSAEFPKEGPSILRIQQVVRGDSAAYFCASSPRDRGSSNQPQHFGDGTRLSIL.

The chain uses TRBV29-1 and TRBJ1-1; no definite D call. Germline V gives CDR1 SQVTM, CDR2 ANQGSEA. This CDR3 has 13 amino acids. V was trimmed by 8 bases and J by 1 base, leaving 14 bases between them. The CDR3, as DNA: TGCAGCATCCGCGGGGTTGGGAACACTGAAGCTTTCTTT. Translating gives CSIRGVGNTEAFF.

Concerning this clone itself: An end of the junction differs from the germline gene, which may be a read error. J is TRBJ2-5 and V is TRBV6-2 or TRBV6-3, with D possibly matching TRBD2 (5 bases). CDR3 length: 15 amino acids. From germline, CDR1 is MNHEY and CDR2 SVGEGT. The CDR3 spells CAGSPRRGRRETQYF. CDR3 sequence (DNA): TGTGCCGGCAGTCCCCGCCGGGGAAGGCGGGAGACCCAGTACTTC.

This chain connects TRBV7-6 to TRBJ2-6; possibly TRBD2 for D (7 bases). CDR3 length: 17 amino acids. V was shortened by 0 bases and J by 3 bases, with 12 bases between the two germline ends. Per the germline V gene, CDR1 is SGHVS and CDR2 is FNYEAQ. CDR3 protein: CASSLAGGLLGANVLTF. The CDR3 nucleotides read TGTGCCAGCAGCTTAGCGGGGGGGCTCCTTGGGGCCAACGTCCTGACTTTC.

This chain connects TRBV27 to TRBJ1-3, with D perhaps matching TRBD1 (5 bases). Trimming left V 6 bases short and J 5 bases short, with 11 bases between. Germline V gene data show CDR1 as MNHEY and CDR2 as SMNVEV (reference sequence). The CDR3 consists of 13 residues. In DNA form, the CDR3 reads TGTGCCAGCAGGGAGACAGCCCGAAACACCATATATTTT. Amino acids: CASRETARNTIYF.

The chain employs TRBV5-5 and TRBJ2-2; a weak D match, TRBD1 (5 bases). The CDR3 runs to 17 residues. Germline V gives CDR1 SGHKS, CDR2 YYEKEE (reference sequence). Trimming pared 0 bases from V and 5 bases from J, leaving 17 bases between. CDR3 DNA: TGTGCCAGCAGCTTGGATTTGGGGCAGCTGGGGACCGGGGAGCTGTTTTTT. Its protein product is CASSLDLGQLGTGELFF.

The V call is TRBV6-2 or TRBV6-3, the J call TRBJ2-7; 9 positions match TRBD1. The germline gives CDR1 MNHEY, CDR2 SVGEGT. After removal of 6 bases from V and 2 bases from J, the junction contained 2 bases not matched to a gene. The CDR3 has 13 residues. The CDR3 reads CASSNRGPYEQYF. CDR3 bases: TGTGCCAGCAGCAACAGGGGGCCCTACGAGCAGTACTTC.

The chain is built from TRBV10-3 and TRBJ1-5, with D possibly being TRBD1 (5 bases). V gave up 2 bases and J gave up 2 bases, with 13 bases separating them. Germline lookup yields CDR1 ENHRY and CDR2 SYGVKD. This CDR3 contains 16 residues. This CDR3 reads CAISEPQGGGNQPQHF. The CDR3 nucleotides read TGTGCCATCAGTGAGCCCCAGGGTGGTGGCAATCAGCCCCAGCATTTT.

The chain has TRBV6-5 and TRBJ1-5; weak D call: TRBD1 (6 bases). The V end lost 6 bases, the J end lost 4 bases, and 16 bases lay between the germline ends. The CDR3 length is 15 residues. The germline V gene encodes CDR1 MNHEY and CDR2 SVGAGI. The CDR3 loop reads CASSQTGTLNQPQHF. The CDR3 DNA reads as TGTGCCAGCAGCCAAACCGGGACACTGAATCAGCCCCAGCATTTT.

The rearrangement joins TRBV4-1 to TRBJ1-6; D uncertain. The germline V gene encodes CDR1 MGHRA and CDR2 YSYEKL. This CDR3 comprises 16 residues. V gave up 1 base and J gave up 6 bases, with 13 bases separating them. This chain's CDR3 is CASSQGYQWSNSPLHF. DNA of the CDR3: TGCGCCAGCAGCCAAGGATACCAATGGAGTAATTCACCCCTCCACTTT.

This sequence joins TRBV4-3 and TRBJ2-3, with 7 bases lining up with TRBD1. Germline assignment: CDR1 LGHNA and CDR2 YSLEER. The CDR3 runs to 16 residues. The ends lost 0 bases at V and 4 bases at J; junction bases unmatched: 7. CDR3 nucleotide sequence: TGCGCCAGCAGCCAAGAACAGGGGTTTTATGCAGATACGCAGTATTTT. Translating it yields CASSQEQGFYADTQYF.

V usage is TRBV30 and J usage is TRBJ2-3, with TRBD2 identical over 8 bases. There are 12 residues in the CDR3. CDR1 is GTSNPN and CDR2 is SVGIG in the germline V gene (reference sequence). V dropped 2 bases and J dropped 13; count of bases not matched to a gene: 8. As DNA, the CDR3 is TGTGCCTGGAGTCCCGGGACTAGGTTGAAGTATTTT. As protein: CAWSPGTRLKYF.

The chain joins TRBV27 to TRBJ2-6, with D possibly being TRBD1 (5 bases). The ends were cut back, 6 bases at V and 2 bases at J, with 11 bases in the middle. CDR3 length equals 15 residues. Germline V lookup: CDR1 MNHEY, CDR2 SMNVEV (reference sequence). CDR3 bases: TGTGCCAGCAGCCCATCAGGGACTGGGGCCAACGTCCTGACTTTC. Protein product: CASSPSGTGANVLTF.

The CDR3 DNA follows: TGCGCCAGCAGCCAACCCACGCGCAGGGTCCCCCGATCTAACTATGGCTACACCTTC. The encoded protein is CASSQPTRRVPRSNYGYTF. The chain couples TRBV4-1 to TRBJ1-2; perhaps TRBD1 as D (5 bases). There are 19 residues in the CDR3. Germline loops: CDR1 MGHRA, CDR2 YSYEKL. The V end lost 2 bases, the J end lost 0 bases, and 22 bases lay between the germline ends.

This chain links TRBV6-6 with TRBJ2-6, with D perhaps matching TRBD1 (5 bases). The CDR3 extends over 15 amino acids. Trimming removed 3 bases at V and 2 bases at J, with 8 bases between. Germline CDR1 reads MNHNY; CDR2 reads SVGAGI (reference sequence). This CDR3 reads CASSYQGTGANVLTF. DNA of the CDR3: TGTGCCAGCAGTTATCAGGGAACTGGGGCCAACGTCCTGACTTTC.

CDR3 bases: TGTGCCAGCAGCCAAGCAACGGGACAGGAATACGAGCAGTACTTC. Protein sequence: CASSQATGQEYEQYF. The chain links TRBV4-2 to TRBJ2-7; 8 bases align to TRBD1. The germline CDR1 and CDR2 sequences are LGHNA and YNFKEQ. With V trimmed by 1 base and J by 4 bases, 6 bases remained unmatched. The CDR3 loop spans 15 amino acids.

The genes are TRBV2 and TRBJ2-7; the match to TRBD2 covers 9 bases. V lost 6 bases and J lost 7; bases outside the gene matches: 10. This CDR3 region has 14 residues. CDR1 and CDR2 (germline): SNHLY, FYNNEI. The CDR3 spells CASSMAGGRKEQYF. The CDR3 bases are TGTGCCAGCAGCATGGCGGGAGGGCGTAAAGAGCAGTACTTC.

As regards this clone: Just one base apart from a much larger clone, this may be a read error. The rearrangement uses TRBV11-2 and TRBJ1-1; TRBD1 matches 9 bases. The CDR3 runs to 14 residues. Trimming removed 5 bases from V and 0 bases from J; junction bases left unmatched: 1. Germline V gene lookup returns CDR1 SGHAT and CDR2 FQNNGV. CDR3: CASSRDRVNTEAFF. CDR3 nucleotide sequence: TGTGCCAGCAGCCGGGACAGGGTGAACACTGAAGCTTTCTTT.